This entry lists 14 T cell receptor beta chains sequenced from one sample in a study of glioma-infiltrating T cells after dendritic cell vaccination. TCRdb keeps only in-frame clones here, not all; method: immunoSEQ multiplex PCR. The sample records under 100,000 clones, 85% to 90% being singletons. Source: blood, taken before dendritic cell vaccination. These receptors came from a human donor with glioblastoma.

The chain recombines TRBV5-1 with TRBJ2-5; D gene uncertain. The CDR3 is 14 residues long. The V end lost 3 bases, the J end lost 4 bases, and 13 bases lay between the germline ends. Germline-derived CDR1 and CDR2 are SGHRS and YFSETQ. The CDR3 bases are TGCGCCAGCAGCTGGCGGAGCCCACCAGAGACCCAGTACTTC. This gives the protein CASSWRSPPETQYF.

The chain joins TRBV5-4 to TRBJ2-5, with a possible D match to TRBD2 (5 bases). The CDR3 is 14 residues long. CDR1 and CDR2 from the germline V gene are SGHNT and YYREEE (reference sequence). V gave up 4 bases and J gave up 0 bases, with 10 bases separating them. CDR3 DNA: TGTGCCAGCAGCGGGGAGCTGTACCAAGAGACCCAGTACTTC. Its translation: CASSGELYQETQYF. Together with reference TRBV5-4 and TRBJ2-5, the CDR3 gives the full variable domain: ETGVTQSPTHLIKTRGQQVTLRCSSQSGHNTVSWYQQALGQGPQFIFQYYREEENGRGNFPPRFSGLQFPNYSSELNVNALELDDSALYLCASSGELYQETQYFGPGTRLLVL.

The gene calls are TRBV12-5 and TRBJ2-7; D is unresolved. The CDR3 contains 13 residues. Germline assignment: CDR1 LGHNT and CDR2 FRNRAP. The V end lost 1 base, the J end lost 0 bases, and 4 bases lay between the germline ends. DNA of the CDR3: TGTGCTAGTGGTTTGGCCGTCTCCTACGAGCAGTACTTC. It is translated as CASGLAVSYEQYF.

This clone was picked up one time. The rearrangement links TRBV5-6 to TRBJ2-5, with 9 bases identical to TRBD1. The CDR3 loop spans 15 amino acids. V shed 5 bases and J 4 bases; nucleotides not matched to a gene: 9. The germline V gene has CDR1 SGHDT and CDR2 YYEEEE. In DNA form, the CDR3 reads TGTGCCAGCAGTTTACCAGGACAGGGGCGAGAGACCCAGTACTTC. Translation: CASSLPGQGRETQYF.

V gene TRBV5-1 combines with J gene TRBJ2-1; 8 nucleotides align to TRBD1. The CDR3 has 16 residues. The V gene end was trimmed by 0 bases and the J gene end by 4 bases; junction bases not matched to a gene: 6. Germline loops: CDR1 SGHRS, CDR2 YFSETQ. This CDR3 reads CASSLAQGARYNEQFF. The CDR3 nucleotides read TGCGCCAGCAGCTTGGCCCAGGGGGCGCGATACAATGAGCAGTTCTTC.

The chain links TRBV5-6 to TRBJ2-2, with a tentative D call TRBD2 (5 bases). Looked up from germline, CDR1 is SGHDT and CDR2 is YYEEEE. V lost 0 bases and J 4 bases, leaving 16 bases between the germline ends. The CDR3 is 17 amino acids. The CDR3 sequence: CASSLGLRDPGTGELFF. CDR3 coding DNA: TGTGCCAGCAGCTTGGGTCTACGGGATCCGGGCACCGGGGAGCTGTTTTTT. Complete variable domain (other parts from reference TRBV5-6 and TRBJ2-2): DAGVTQSPTHLIKTRGQQVTLRCSPKSGHDTVSWYQQALGQGPQFIFQYYEEEERQRGNFPDRFSGHQFPNYSSELNVNALLLGDSALYLCASSLGLRDPGTGELFFGEGSRLTVL.

The rearrangement links TRBV18 to TRBJ2-7, with 9 bases that match TRBD1. Germline assignment: CDR1 KGHSH and CDR2 LQKENI. The CDR3 sequence is 15 residues long. The V segment lost 3 bases and the J segment 6 bases; nucleotides outside the gene matches: 9. CDR3 in DNA: TGTGCCAGCTCACCCGCGGGACAGGGAGTAGGCGAGCAGTACTTC. Translated: CASSPAGQGVGEQYF. Drawing the rest from reference TRBV18 and TRBJ2-7, the complete variable domain is NAGVMQNPRHLVRRRGQEARLRCSPMKGHSHVYWYRQLPEEGLKFMVYLQKENIIDESGMPKERFSAEFPKEGPSILRIQQVVRGDSAAYFCASSPAGQGVGEQYFGPGTRLTVT.

CDR3 residues: CAWSRGGSYNEQFF. The DNA for the CDR3 is TGTGCCTGGAGTCGGGGGGGCTCCTACAATGAGCAGTTCTTC. The chain carries TRBV30 and TRBJ2-1; 8 bases line up with TRBD2. V trimming: 2 bases; J trimming: 0 bases; junction bases outside the gene matches: 0. Germline V lookup: CDR1 GTSNPN, CDR2 SVGIG (reference sequence). This CDR3 spans 14 amino acids.

The rearrangement joins TRBV5-1 to TRBJ2-4, with 7 bases identical to TRBD1. Germline lookup yields CDR1 SGHRS and CDR2 YFSETQ. The CDR3 totals 18 residues. V was clipped by 2 bases and J by 2 bases; unmatched bases: 13. CDR3: CASSFNPGPTGSKNIQYF. As DNA, the CDR3 is TGCGCCAGCAGCTTTAACCCGGGCCCGACAGGGTCCAAAAACATTCAGTACTTC. Variable domain in full (rest from reference TRBV5-1 and TRBJ2-4): KAGVTQTPRYLIKTRGQQVTLSCSPISGHRSVSWYQQTPGQGLQFLFEYFSETQRNKGNFPGRFSGRQFSNSRSEMNVSTLELGDSALYLCASSFNPGPTGSKNIQYFGAGTRLSVL.

V and J are TRBV30 and TRBJ1-4; 8 bases align to TRBD1. The germline gives CDR1 GTSNPN, CDR2 SVGIG (reference sequence). This CDR3 spans 15 amino acids. With V trimmed by 1 base and J by 7 bases, 8 bases remained unmatched. The CDR3: CAWSEGGTGGEKLFF. Here the CDR3 DNA reads TGTGCCTGGAGTGAGGGGGGCACAGGGGGTGAAAAACTGTTTTTT. Variable domain in full (rest from reference TRBV30 and TRBJ1-4): SQTIHQWPATLVQPVGSPLSLECTVEGTSNPNLYWYRQAAGRGLQLLFYSVGIGQISSEVPQNLSASRPQDRQFILSSKKLLLSDSGFYLCAWSEGGTGGEKLFFGSGTQLSVL.

This clone was seen only once. The chain employs TRBV9 and TRBJ1-5, with TRBD1 matching over 10 bases. The V and J ends lost 3 bases and 3 bases, in that order; junction bases with no gene match: 3. This CDR3 has 15 amino acids. The germline CDR1 and CDR2 sequences are SGDLS and YYNGEE. CDR3 bases: TGTGCCAGCAGCGCCGGGACAGGGGACAATCAGCCCCAGCATTTT. Residues: CASSAGTGDNQPQHF.

In the case of this clone: The same CDR3 is also encoded by other DNA sequences in this sample. The gene calls are TRBV5-1 and TRBJ1-6; D is ambiguous. Trimming cost V 5 bases and J 8 bases, with 8 bases left between them. The V gene's germline CDR1 is SGHRS and CDR2 YFSETQ. The CDR3 is 12 amino acids. The CDR3 sequence is CASREADSPLHF. DNA for the CDR3: TGCGCCAGCAGGGAAGCGGATTCACCCCTCCACTTT.

The chain is built from TRBV5-1 and TRBJ1-2, with TRBD1 matching 7 bases. V shed 4 bases, J shed 4 bases, and the junction held 13 bases outside the gene matches. The CDR3 spans 16 residues. Germline V CDR1 and CDR2: SGHRS, YFSETQ. CDR3 in DNA: TGCGCCAGCAGCACGCTCCCCACAGGGGTTGGCTATGGCTACACCTTC. Its protein product is CASSTLPTGVGYGYTF. The full variable domain, with the rest looked up from reference TRBV5-1 and TRBJ1-2, is KAGVTQTPRYLIKTRGQQVTLSCSPISGHRSVSWYQQTPGQGLQFLFEYFSETQRNKGNFPGRFSGRQFSNSRSEMNVSTLELGDSALYLCASSTLPTGVGYGYTFGSGTRLTVV.

This clone was observed a single time. V and J are TRBV6-1 and TRBJ2-3; 8 bases align to TRBD2. In germline, CDR1 is MNHNS, CDR2 SASEGT. V gave up 6 bases and J gave up 3 bases; unmatched junction bases: 8. This CDR3 is built from 15 residues. The CDR3 sequence: CASSPAGEGTDTQYF. CDR3 bases: TGTGCCAGCAGCCCAGCGGGAGAGGGGACAGATACGCAGTATTTT.